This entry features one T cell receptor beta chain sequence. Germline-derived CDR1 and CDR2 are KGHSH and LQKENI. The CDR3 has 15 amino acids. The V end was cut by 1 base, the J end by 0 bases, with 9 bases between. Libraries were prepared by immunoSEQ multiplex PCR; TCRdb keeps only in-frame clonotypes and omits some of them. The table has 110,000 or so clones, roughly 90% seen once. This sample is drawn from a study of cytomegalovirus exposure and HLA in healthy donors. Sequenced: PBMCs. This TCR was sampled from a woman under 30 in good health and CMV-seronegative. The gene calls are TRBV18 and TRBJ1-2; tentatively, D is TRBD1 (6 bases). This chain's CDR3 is CASSPRTATNYGYTF. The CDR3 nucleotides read TGTGCCAGCTCACCACGGACAGCGACTAACTATGGCTACACCTTC.